This section outlines one TCR beta chain sequence together with its context. The data originate from a study of blood T cell repertoires in COVID-19. Whole-study context: Sources were T cells, B-cell-depleted T cells, or PBMCs; the material itself was cDNA or gDNA.

The V and J ends lost 4 bases and 2 bases, in that order; junction bases with no gene match: 8. The CDR3 contains 15 residues. Germline assignment: CDR1 SGDLS and CDR2 YYNGEE. Sequencing was performed with immunoSEQ multiplex PCR; in TCRdb, only in-frame clones are kept and a portion is missing. Here the sample spans roughly 140,000 clones, 80% to 90% being singletons. This sequence joins TRBV9 and TRBJ2-7; TRBD1 matches 8 bases. The TCR sequence derives from a human donor in a cohort sampled during active COVID-19. Input material: peripheral blood. The CDR3 reads CASSPRQGRTYEQYF. The CDR3 DNA reads as TGTGCCAGCAGCCCAAGACAGGGGAGGACCTACGAGCAGTACTTC.